The present T cell receptor beta chain was sequenced within a study of immune evolution from preneoplasia to lung adenocarcinoma. In regard to this clone: Its antigen is currently unknown.

Patients had resection in Japan or China between about 2013 and 2018. Nucleic acids came from premalignant or tumor cells enriched by macro-dissection. Trimming at V came to 4 bases and at J to 3 bases, leaving 6 bases not matched to a gene. Germline loops: CDR1 SGHRS, CDR2 YFSETQ. This CDR3 contains 15 residues. Method: immunoSEQ multiplex PCR; TCRdb's copy keeps in-frame clones and lacks some. The sample holds over 30,000 clones, around 74% seen once. Points from the study as a whole: Later-stage lesions seemingly showed higher T cell density and diversity than normal lung. T cell clonality was higher in KRAS-mutant than EGFR-mutant or wild-type nodules.

This clonotype originated in a person in their sixties with lung adenocarcinoma. The chain has TRBV5-1 and TRBJ2-1, with 8 positions matching TRBD1. Material: FFPE invasive lung adenocarcinoma tissue. For the CDR3, the DNA is TGCGCCAGCAGCCACGGACAGGGCGGCTACAATGAGCAGTTCTTC. Residues: CASSHGQGGYNEQFF.